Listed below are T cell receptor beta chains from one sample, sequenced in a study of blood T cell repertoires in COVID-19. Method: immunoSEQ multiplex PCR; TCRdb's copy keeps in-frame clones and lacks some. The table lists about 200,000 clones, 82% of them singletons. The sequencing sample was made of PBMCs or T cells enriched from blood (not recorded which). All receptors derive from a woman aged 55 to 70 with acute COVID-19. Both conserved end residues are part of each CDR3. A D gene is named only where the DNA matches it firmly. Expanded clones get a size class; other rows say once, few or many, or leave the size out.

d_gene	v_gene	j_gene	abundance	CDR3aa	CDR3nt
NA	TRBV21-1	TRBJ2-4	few	CASSSARKNIQYF	TGTGCCAGCAGCAGTGCCAGAAAAAACATTCAGTACTTC
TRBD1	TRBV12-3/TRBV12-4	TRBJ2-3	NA	CASSLRGPGTQYF	TGTGCCAGCAGCCTAAGGGGGCCGGGTACGCAGTATTTT
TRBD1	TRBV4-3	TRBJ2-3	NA	CASSQERQGGTDTQYF	TGCGCCAGCAGCCAAGAGCGACAGGGTGGAACAGATACGCAGTATTTT
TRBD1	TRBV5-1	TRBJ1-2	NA	CASSLGDRTYGYTF	TGCGCCAGCAGCTTGGGGGACAGGACCTATGGCTACACCTTC
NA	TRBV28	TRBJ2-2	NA	CASSLITGRGLFF	TGTGCCAGCAGTTTAATCACAGGGAGGGGGCTGTTTTTT
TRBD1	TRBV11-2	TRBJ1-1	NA	CASSLSHRGVTEAFF	TGTGCCAGCAGCTTATCCCACAGGGGTGTCACTGAAGCTTTCTTT
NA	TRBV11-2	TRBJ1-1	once	CASSLDRPESGTEAFF	TGTGCCAGCAGCTTAGATCGGCCCGAGTCGGGCACTGAAGCTTTCTTT
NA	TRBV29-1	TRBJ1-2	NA	CSVAGRAAPQGYTF	TGCAGCGTTGCCGGGAGGGCCGCGCCCCAAGGCTACACCTTC
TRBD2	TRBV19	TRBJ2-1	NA	CASKTSGKYEQFF	TGTGCCAGTAAGACTAGCGGGAAGTATGAGCAGTTCTTC
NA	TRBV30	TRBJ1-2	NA	CAWKHHTGNYGYTF	TGTGCCTGGAAACACCACACAGGGAACTATGGCTACACCTTC
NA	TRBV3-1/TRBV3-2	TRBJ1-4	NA	CASSLGGARSEKLFF	TGTGCCAGCAGCCTGGGGGGGGCGCGGTCCGAAAAACTGTTTTTT
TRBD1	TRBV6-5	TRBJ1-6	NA	CASSLRQGSDSPLHF	TGTGCCAGCAGTTTACGACAGGGAAGTGATTCACCCCTCCACTTT
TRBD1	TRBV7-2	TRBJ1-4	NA	CASSLQGQGSGKLFF	TGTGCCAGCAGCTTACAGGGACAGGGCTCGGGAAAACTGTTTTTT
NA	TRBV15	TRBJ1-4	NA	CATSRPGVWEKLFF	TGTGCCACCAGCAGGCCGGGGGTCTGGGAAAAACTGTTTTTT
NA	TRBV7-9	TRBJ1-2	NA	CASSLGGIEVGGNYGYTF	TGTGCCAGCAGCTTAGGAGGGATTGAAGTCGGGGGAAACTATGGCTACACCTTC
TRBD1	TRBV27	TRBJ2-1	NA	CASSLSGGDRGLREQFF	TGTGCCAGCAGTTTATCCGGGGGGGACAGGGGGTTGAGGGAGCAGTTCTTC
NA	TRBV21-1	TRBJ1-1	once	CASSKVPNTEAFF	TGTGCCAGCAGCAAAGTCCCTAACACTGAAGCTTTCTTT
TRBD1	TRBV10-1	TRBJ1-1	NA	CASSGTGPNTEAFF	TGCGCCAGCAGTGGGACAGGACCGAACACTGAAGCTTTCTTT
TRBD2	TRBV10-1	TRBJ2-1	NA	CASSPGLASDEQFF	TGCGCCAGCAGCCCGGGACTAGCGAGCGATGAGCAGTTCTTC
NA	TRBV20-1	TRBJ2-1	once	CSALGLLEQFF	TGCAGTGCCCTAGGACTGCTCGAGCAGTTCTTC
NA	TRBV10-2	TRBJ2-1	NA	CASRGPGNEQFF	TGCGCCAGCAGAGGCCCGGGTAATGAGCAGTTCTTC
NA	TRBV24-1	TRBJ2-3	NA	CATSSVDTQYF	TGTGCCACCTCGTCCGTTGATACGCAGTATTTT
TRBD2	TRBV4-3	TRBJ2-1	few	CASSQDRLAGGDEQFF	TGCGCCAGCAGCCAAGATAGACTAGCGGGGGGCGATGAGCAGTTCTTC
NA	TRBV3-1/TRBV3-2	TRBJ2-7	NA	CASTPSERLHEQYF	TGTGCCAGCACCCCATCCGAGAGGCTTCACGAGCAGTACTTC
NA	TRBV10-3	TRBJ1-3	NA	CAIKTESGNTIYF	TGTGCCATCAAGACTGAATCTGGAAACACCATATATTTT
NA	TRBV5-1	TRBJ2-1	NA	CASSIGGDSSYNEQFF	TGCGCCAGCAGCATAGGGGGTGACAGCTCCTACAATGAGCAGTTCTTC
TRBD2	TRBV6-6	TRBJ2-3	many	CASSRQAGAGPDTQYF	TGTGCCAGCAGTCGACAAGCGGGGGCCGGCCCAGATACGCAGTATTTT
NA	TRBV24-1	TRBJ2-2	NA	CATSPGGIVAGELFF	TGTGCCACCAGTCCTGGCGGGATCGTGGCCGGGGAGCTGTTTTTT
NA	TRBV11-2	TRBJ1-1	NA	CASSPVPGNTEAFF	TGTGCCAGCAGCCCCGTCCCAGGGAACACTGAAGCTTTCTTT